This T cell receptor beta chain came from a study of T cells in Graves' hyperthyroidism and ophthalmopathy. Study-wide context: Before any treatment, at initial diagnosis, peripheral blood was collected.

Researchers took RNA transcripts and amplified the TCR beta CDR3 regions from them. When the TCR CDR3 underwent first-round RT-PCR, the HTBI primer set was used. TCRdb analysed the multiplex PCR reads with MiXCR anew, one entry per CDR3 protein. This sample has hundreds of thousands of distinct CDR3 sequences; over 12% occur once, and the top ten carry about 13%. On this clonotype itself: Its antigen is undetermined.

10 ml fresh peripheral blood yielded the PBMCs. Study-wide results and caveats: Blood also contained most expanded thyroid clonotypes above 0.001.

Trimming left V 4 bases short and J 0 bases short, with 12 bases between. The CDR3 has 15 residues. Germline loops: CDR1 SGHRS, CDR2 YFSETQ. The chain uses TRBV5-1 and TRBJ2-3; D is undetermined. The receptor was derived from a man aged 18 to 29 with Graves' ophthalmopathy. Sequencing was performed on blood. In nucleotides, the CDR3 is TGCGCCAGCAGCAGAACCGAGGCTAGCACAGATACGCAGTATTTT. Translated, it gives CASSRTEASTDTQYF.